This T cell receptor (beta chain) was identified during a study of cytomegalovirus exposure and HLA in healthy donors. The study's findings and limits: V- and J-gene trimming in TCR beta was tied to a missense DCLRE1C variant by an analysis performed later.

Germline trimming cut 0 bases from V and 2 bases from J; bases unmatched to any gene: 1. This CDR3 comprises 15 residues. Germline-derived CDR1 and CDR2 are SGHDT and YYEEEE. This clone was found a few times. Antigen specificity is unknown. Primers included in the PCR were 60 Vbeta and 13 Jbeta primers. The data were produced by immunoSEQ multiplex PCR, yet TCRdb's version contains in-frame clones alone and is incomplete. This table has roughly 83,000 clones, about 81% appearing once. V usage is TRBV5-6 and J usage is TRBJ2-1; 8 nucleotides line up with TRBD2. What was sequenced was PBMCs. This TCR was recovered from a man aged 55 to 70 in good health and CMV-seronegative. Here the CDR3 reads CASSLGGGPYNEQFF. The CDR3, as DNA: TGTGCCAGCAGCTTGGGCGGGGGGCCCTACAATGAGCAGTTCTTC.